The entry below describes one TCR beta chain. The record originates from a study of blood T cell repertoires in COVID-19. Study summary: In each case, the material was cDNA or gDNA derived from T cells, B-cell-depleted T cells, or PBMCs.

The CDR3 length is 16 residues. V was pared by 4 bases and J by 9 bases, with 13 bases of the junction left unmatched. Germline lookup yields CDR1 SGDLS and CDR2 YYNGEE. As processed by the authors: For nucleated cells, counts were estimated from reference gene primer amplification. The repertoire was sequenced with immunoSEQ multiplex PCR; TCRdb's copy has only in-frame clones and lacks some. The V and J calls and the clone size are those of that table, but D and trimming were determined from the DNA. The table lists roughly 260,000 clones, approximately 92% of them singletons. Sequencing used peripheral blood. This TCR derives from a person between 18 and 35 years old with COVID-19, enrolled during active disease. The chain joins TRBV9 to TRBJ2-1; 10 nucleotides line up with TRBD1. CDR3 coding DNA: TGTGCCAGCAGCCCCTCGGGGACAGGGGCCACGGGTGAGCAGTTCTTC. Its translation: CASSPSGTGATGEQFF. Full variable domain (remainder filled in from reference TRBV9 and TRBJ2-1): DSGVTQTPKHLITATGQRVTLRCSPRSGDLSVYWYQQSLDQGLQFLIQYYNGEERAKGNILERFSAQQFPDLHSELNLSSLELGDSALYFCASSPSGTGATGEQFFGPGTRLTVL.